This TCR beta chain emerged from a study of shared clonotypes between healthy human individuals. Using immunoSEQ multiplex PCR, the repertoire was profiled, and TCRdb retains in-frame clones only, with some absent. The data hold 750,000 to 1,000,000 clones, with 80% to 95% observed a single time. The ends were cut back, 0 bases at V and 5 bases at J, with 13 bases in the middle. Germline V lookup: CDR1 LGHNA, CDR2 YSLEER. The CDR3 runs 16 residues. CD8 cells regarded as naive lacked CD45RO, were positively chosen for CCR7, and omitted terminally differentiated effector memory CD45RA+ cells. The source is a man aged 25 to 40 in good health. Sequencing was done on a sample of naive CD8+ T cells sorted from blood. The V gene is TRBV4-3, the J gene TRBJ2-2, with D perhaps matching TRBD1 (6 bases). The CDR3 loop reads CASSQEVPGVTGELFF. DNA for the CDR3: TGCGCCAGCAGCCAAGAAGTTCCAGGGGTAACCGGGGAGCTGTTTTTT.